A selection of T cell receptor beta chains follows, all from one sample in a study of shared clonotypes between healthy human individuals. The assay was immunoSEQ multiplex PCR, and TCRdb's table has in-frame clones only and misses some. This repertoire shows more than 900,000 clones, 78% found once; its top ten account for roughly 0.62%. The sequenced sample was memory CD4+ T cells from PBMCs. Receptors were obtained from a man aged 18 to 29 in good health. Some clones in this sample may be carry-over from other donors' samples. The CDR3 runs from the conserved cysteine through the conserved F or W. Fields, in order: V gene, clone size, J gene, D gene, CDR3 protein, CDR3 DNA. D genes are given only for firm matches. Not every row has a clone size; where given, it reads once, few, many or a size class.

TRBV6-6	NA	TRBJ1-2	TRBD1	CASSYSGQSYGYTF	TGTGCCAGCAGTTACTCGGGACAGAGCTATGGCTACACCTTC
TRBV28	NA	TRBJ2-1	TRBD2	CASSHRQGTSGKSYNEQFF	TGTGCCAGCAGTCATCGACAGGGCACTAGCGGGAAGTCCTACAATGAGCAGTTCTTC
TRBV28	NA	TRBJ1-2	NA	CASSLGGLYGYTF	TGTGCCAGCAGTTTAGGGGGGCTCTATGGCTACACCTTC
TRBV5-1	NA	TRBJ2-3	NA	CASSWTVSTDTQYF	TGCGCCAGCAGCTGGACAGTTAGCACAGATACGCAGTATTTT
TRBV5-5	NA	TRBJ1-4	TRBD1	CASSLRQGFVEKLFF	TGTGCCAGCAGCCTTAGACAGGGCTTTGTGGAAAAACTGTTTTTT
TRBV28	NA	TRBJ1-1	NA	CASNSNTEAFF	TGTGCCAGCAATTCGAACACTGAAGCTTTCTTT
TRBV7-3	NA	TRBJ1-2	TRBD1	CASSFTRTGDGYTF	TGTGCCAGCAGCTTTACACGGACAGGGGATGGCTACACCTTC
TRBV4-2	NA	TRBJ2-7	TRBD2	CASSQVGGSGYEQYF	TGTGCCAGCAGCCAAGTCGGCGGGAGCGGCTACGAGCAGTACTTC
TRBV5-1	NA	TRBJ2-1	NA	CASTESGEFREQFF	TGCGCCAGCACGGAATCGGGAGAGTTCAGGGAGCAGTTCTTC
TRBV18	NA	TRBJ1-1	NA	CASSPLGHAMNTEAFF	TGTGCCAGCTCACCCCTGGGACACGCCATGAACACTGAAGCTTTCTTT
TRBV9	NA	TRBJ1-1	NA	CASSGRDSGASSTEAFF	TGTGCCAGCAGCGGGAGAGACTCGGGGGCTTCGAGCACTGAAGCTTTCTTT
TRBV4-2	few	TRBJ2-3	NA	CASSQADLTDTQYF	TGTGCCAGCAGCCAAGCCGACTTAACAGATACGCAGTATTTT
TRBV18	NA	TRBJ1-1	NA	CASSRGRNTEAFF	TGTGCCAGCTCACGAGGCAGGAACACTGAAGCTTTCTTT
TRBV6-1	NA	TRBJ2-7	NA	CASTVARTYEQYF	TGTGCCAGCACGGTGGCCAGGACCTACGAGCAGTACTTC
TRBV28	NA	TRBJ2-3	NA	CASTTFDTQYF	TGTGCCAGCACCACGTTCGATACGCAGTATTTT
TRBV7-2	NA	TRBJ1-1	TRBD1	CASSRGFGTARVMNTEAFF	TGTGCCAGCAGCCGGGGGTTCGGGACAGCGCGGGTCATGAACACTGAAGCTTTCTTT
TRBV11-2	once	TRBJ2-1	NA	CASSLVYPPNEQFF	TGTGCCAGCAGCTTAGTTTATCCTCCCAATGAGCAGTTCTTC
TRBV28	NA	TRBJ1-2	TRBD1	CASSTGTGPPNYGYTF	TGTGCCAGCAGTACTGGGACAGGCCCCCCCAACTATGGCTACACCTTC
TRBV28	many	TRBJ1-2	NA	CASSSPTGSVYGYTF	TGTGCCAGCAGTTCCCCTACGGGAAGCGTCTATGGCTACACCTTC
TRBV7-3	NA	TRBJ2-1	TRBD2	CASSLTASGRIEQFF	TGTGCCAGCAGCTTAACCGCTAGCGGGAGAATTGAGCAGTTCTTC
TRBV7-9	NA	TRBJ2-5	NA	CASSIRGTETQYF	TGTGCCAGCAGCATCAGGGGTACCGAGACCCAGTACTTC
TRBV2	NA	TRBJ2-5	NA	CASNPGIRETQYF	TGTGCCAGCAATCCTGGCATTCGGGAGACCCAGTACTTC
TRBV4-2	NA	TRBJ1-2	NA	CASSTSGSVYGYTF	TGTGCCAGCAGCACCTCAGGGTCCGTCTATGGCTACACCTTC
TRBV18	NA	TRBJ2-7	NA	CASSPTLSEQYF	TGTGCCAGCTCACCAACACTAAGCGAGCAGTACTTC
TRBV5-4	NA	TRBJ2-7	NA	CASSFRGSYEQYF	TGTGCCAGCAGCTTTCGGGGCTCCTACGAGCAGTACTTC
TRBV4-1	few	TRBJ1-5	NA	CASSQDGAGDDQPQHF	TGCGCCAGCAGCCAAGATGGGGCAGGGGACGATCAGCCCCAGCATTTT
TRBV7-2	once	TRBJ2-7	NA	CASSLAFWASASTEQYF	TGTGCCAGCAGCTTAGCTTTTTGGGCTAGCGCCTCTACGGAGCAGTACTTC
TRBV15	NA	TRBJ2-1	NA	CATSVDVVSNEQFF	TGTGCCACCAGCGTTGACGTCGTTTCGAATGAGCAGTTCTTC
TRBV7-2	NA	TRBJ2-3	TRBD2	CASSRREGPDTQYF	TGTGCCAGCAGCCGAAGGGAGGGCCCAGATACGCAGTATTTT
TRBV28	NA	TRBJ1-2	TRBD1	CASSSPQGHVGYTF	TGTGCCAGCAGTTCGCCACAGGGGCACGTTGGCTACACCTTC
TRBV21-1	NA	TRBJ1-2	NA	CASSHRVVGGYTF	TGTGCCAGCAGCCACAGGGTGGTAGGTGGCTACACCTTC
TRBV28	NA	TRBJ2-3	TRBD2	CASSTGLVNTQYF	TGTGCCAGCAGTACCGGACTAGTTAATACGCAGTATTTT
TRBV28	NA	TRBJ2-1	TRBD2	CASSPLAGEYNEQFF	TGTGCCAGCAGTCCTCTAGCGGGAGAGTACAATGAGCAGTTCTTC
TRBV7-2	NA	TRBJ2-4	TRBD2	CASSPVVGGTAKNIQYF	TGTGCCAGCAGCCCCGTAGTGGGGGGGACAGCCAAAAACATTCAGTACTTC
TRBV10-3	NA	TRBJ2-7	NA	CAISGPVGPYEQYF	TGTGCCATCAGCGGACCAGTGGGCCCATACGAGCAGTACTTC
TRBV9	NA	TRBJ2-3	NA	CASSKRQGTDTQYF	TGTGCCAGCAGCAAACGACAGGGCACAGATACGCAGTATTTT
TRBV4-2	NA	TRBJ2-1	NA	CASSQELLSSNEQFF	TGTGCCAGCAGCCAAGAACTTCTGTCTTCCAATGAGCAGTTCTTC
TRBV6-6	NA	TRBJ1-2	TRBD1	CASSLDRGYTF	TGTGCCAGCAGTTTGGACAGGGGCTACACCTTC
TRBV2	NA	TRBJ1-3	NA	CASSEGGYRNTIYF	TGTGCCAGCAGCGAGGGGGGTTATAGAAACACCATATATTTT
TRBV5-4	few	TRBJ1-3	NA	CASSLYGVRNTIYF	TGTGCCAGCAGCTTGTACGGAGTTCGAAACACCATATATTTT
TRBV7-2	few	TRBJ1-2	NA	CASSSRAAGYGYTF	TGTGCCAGCAGCTCTAGGGCGGCAGGCTATGGCTACACCTTC
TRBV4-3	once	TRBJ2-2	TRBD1	CASSRDRAGELFF	TGCGCCAGCAGCCGGGACAGGGCCGGGGAGCTGTTTTTT
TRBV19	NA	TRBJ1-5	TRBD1	CASSIWTGGNQPQHF	TGTGCCAGTAGTATATGGACAGGGGGCAATCAGCCCCAGCATTTT
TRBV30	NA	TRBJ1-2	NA	CAWSEKGGRFYGYTF	TGTGCCTGGAGTGAAAAGGGGGGCCGTTTTTATGGCTACACCTTC
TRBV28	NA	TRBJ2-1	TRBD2	CASSSSSGRAWNEQFF	TGTGCCAGCAGTTCCTCCAGCGGGAGGGCCTGGAATGAGCAGTTCTTC
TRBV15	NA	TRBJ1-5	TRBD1	CATSRVTGIDNQPQHF	TGTGCCACCAGCAGAGTGACAGGGATCGACAATCAGCCCCAGCATTTT
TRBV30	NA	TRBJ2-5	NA	CAWALGETQYF	TGTGCCTGGGCATTGGGGGAGACCCAGTACTTC
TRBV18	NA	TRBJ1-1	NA	CASSRGGNTEAFF	TGTGCCAGCTCACGAGGAGGGAACACTGAAGCTTTCTTT
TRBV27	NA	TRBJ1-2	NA	CASSPLQGRISNGYTF	TGTGCCAGCAGTCCCTTACAGGGTCGGATTAGCAATGGCTACACCTTC
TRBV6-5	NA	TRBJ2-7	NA	CASSYSSIGPYEQYF	TGTGCCAGCAGTTACTCGAGTATAGGCCCCTACGAGCAGTACTTC
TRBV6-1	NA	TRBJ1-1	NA	CAILGYLNTEAFF	TGTGCCATTTTAGGGTATTTGAACACTGAAGCTTTCTTT
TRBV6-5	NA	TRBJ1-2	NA	CASSYSTERGYTF	TGTGCCAGCAGTTACTCGACAGAGCGGGGCTACACCTTC
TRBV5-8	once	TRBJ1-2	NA	CASSLAVTGYTF	TGTGCCAGCAGCTTGGCAGTTACTGGCTACACCTTC